The T cell receptor (beta chain) under discussion was sequenced for a study of blood T cell repertoires in COVID-19. Study-level background: Samples of COVID-19 (acute and convalescent) were obtained from the United States, Italy and Spain.

Per the authors' pipeline: Researchers report that nucleated cell counts were estimated from reference gene primer amplification. Clones were sequenced by immunoSEQ multiplex PCR, and TCRdb holds only the in-frame ones, with some missing. That table furnishes V, J and clone size, whereas the DNA furnished D and trimming. The repertoire holds under 350,000 clones, with about 86% as singletons. Recruits, aged about 18 to 90 years, lived in approximately 26 US areas. Clinical histories supplied by participants themselves formed the basis of cohort assignment. This receptor was taken from a woman aged 40 to 55 with acute COVID-19. The specimen sequenced was PBMCs or T cells enriched from blood (not recorded which).

The CDR3 nucleotides are TGTGCCACCAGTGGGACCGGGACAGGGGGAACGATGAACACTGAAGCTTTCTTT. Translation: CATSGTGTGGTMNTEAFF. The chain employs TRBV24-1 and TRBJ1-1; TRBD1 agrees at 11 bases. V lost 5 bases, J lost 0 bases, and 10 bases stayed unmatched. From germline, CDR1 is KGHDR and CDR2 SFDVKD. The CDR3 loop spans 18 amino acids.